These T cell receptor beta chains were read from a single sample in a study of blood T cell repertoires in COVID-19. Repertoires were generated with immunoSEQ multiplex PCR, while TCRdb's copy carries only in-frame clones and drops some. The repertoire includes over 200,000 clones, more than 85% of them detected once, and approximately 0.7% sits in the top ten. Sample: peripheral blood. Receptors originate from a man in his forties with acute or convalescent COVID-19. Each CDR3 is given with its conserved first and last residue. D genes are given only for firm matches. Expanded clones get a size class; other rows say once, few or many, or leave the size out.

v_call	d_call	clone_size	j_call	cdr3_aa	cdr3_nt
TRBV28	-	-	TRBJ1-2	CASRTRDIYF	TGTGCCAGCAGGACCCGGGACATCTACTTC
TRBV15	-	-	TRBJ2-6	CATSRDQDSGANVLTF	TGTGCCACCAGCAGAGATCAGGACTCTGGGGCCAACGTCCTGACTTTC
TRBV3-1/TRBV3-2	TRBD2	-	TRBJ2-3	CATAWRGVSTDTQYF	TGTGCCACAGCATGGCGGGGGGTCTCCACAGATACGCAGTATTTT
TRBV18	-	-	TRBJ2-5	CASSPISAETQYF	TGTGCCAGCTCACCAATATCCGCGGAGACCCAGTACTTC
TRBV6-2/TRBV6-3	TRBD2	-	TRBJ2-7	CASSYPGLAGSYEQYF	TGTGCCAGCAGTTACCCCGGACTAGCGGGAAGCTACGAGCAGTACTTC
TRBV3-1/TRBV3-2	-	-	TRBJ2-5	CASRPGPMGETQYF	TGTGCCAGTCGCCCAGGGCCGATGGGGGAGACCCAGTACTTC
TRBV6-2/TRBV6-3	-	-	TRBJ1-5	CASSYTGTSRFQPQHF	TGTGCCAGCAGTTATACCGGGACATCCCGATTTCAGCCCCAGCATTTT
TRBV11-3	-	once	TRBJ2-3	CASSGESSTDTQYF	TGTGCCAGCAGCGGGGAGTCTAGCACAGATACGCAGTATTTT
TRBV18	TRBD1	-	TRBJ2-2	CASSPPGTARGGELFF	TGTGCCAGCTCACCACCGGGGACAGCCCGAGGCGGGGAGCTGTTTTTT
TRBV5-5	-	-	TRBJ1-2	CASSLVTVSEGYTF	TGTGCCAGCAGCTTGGTGACAGTAAGTGAAGGCTACACCTTC
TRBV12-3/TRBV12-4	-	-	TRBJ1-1	CASSTGMDTEAFF	TGTGCCAGCAGTACAGGGATGGACACTGAAGCTTTCTTT
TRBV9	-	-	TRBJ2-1	CASSVAGAGYGNEQFF	TGTGCCAGCAGCGTAGCAGGGGCCGGATATGGCAATGAGCAGTTCTTC
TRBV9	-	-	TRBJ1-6	CASSVGQLNSPLHF	TGTGCCAGCAGCGTAGGACAGCTTAATTCACCCCTCCACTTT
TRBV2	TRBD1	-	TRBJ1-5	CASIRDRGFGNQPQHF	TGTGCCAGCATAAGGGACAGGGGTTTCGGCAATCAGCCCCAGCATTTT
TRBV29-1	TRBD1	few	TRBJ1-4	CSVGHRDRAFNEKLFF	TGCAGCGTAGGGCACCGGGACAGGGCCTTTAATGAAAAACTGTTTTTT
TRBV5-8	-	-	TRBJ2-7	CAGSLAQSYEQYF	TGTGCCGGCAGCCTAGCCCAATCTTACGAGCAGTACTTC
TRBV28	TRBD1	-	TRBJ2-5	CASRSGTAILLETQYF	TGTGCCAGCAGATCCGGGACAGCGATTCTGTTGGAGACCCAGTACTTC
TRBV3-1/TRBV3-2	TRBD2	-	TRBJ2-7	CASSQGRTSGRSSYEQYF	TGTGCCAGCAGCCAAGGCAGGACTAGCGGTAGGAGCTCCTACGAGCAGTACTTC
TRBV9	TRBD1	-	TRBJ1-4	CASSAQGMRNEKLFF	TGTGCCAGCAGCGCACAGGGGATGAGAAATGAAAAACTGTTTTTT
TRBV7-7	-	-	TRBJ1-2	CASSSTSGHGYTF	TGTGCTAGCAGCTCAACTTCAGGGCATGGCTACACCTTC
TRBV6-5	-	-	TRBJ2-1	CASSLGSRSYNEQFF	TGTGCCAGCAGTTTGGGTAGCCGGAGTTACAATGAGCAGTTCTTC
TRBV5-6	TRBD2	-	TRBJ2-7	CASSLGLAGDIPYEQYF	TGTGCCAGCAGCTTGGGCCTAGCGGGGGACATTCCCTACGAGCAGTACTTC
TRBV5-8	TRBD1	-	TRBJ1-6	CASSLAVRGRSPLHF	TGTGCCAGCAGCTTGGCGGTCAGGGGGCGTTCACCCCTCCACTTT
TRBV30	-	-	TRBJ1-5	CAWSTGVQPQHF	TGTGCCTGGAGTACCGGGGTTCAGCCCCAGCATTTT
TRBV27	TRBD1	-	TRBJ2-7	CASSRGQGYYEQYF	TGTGCCAGCAGCAGAGGACAGGGTTACTACGAGCAGTACTTC
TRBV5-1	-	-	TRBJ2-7	CASSFVGQTGEQYF	TGCGCCAGCAGCTTCGTTGGACAGACCGGGGAGCAGTACTTC
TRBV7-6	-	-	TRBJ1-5	CASSSGDGQPQHF	TGTGCCAGCAGCTCGGGGGACGGCCAGCCCCAGCATTTT
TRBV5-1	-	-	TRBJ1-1	CASSLEIRGTDEAFF	TGCGCCAGCAGCTTGGAGATTCGGGGAACGGATGAAGCTTTCTTT
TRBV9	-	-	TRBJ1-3	CASSVTGTGNTIYF	TGTGCCAGCAGCGTAACAGGTACTGGAAACACCATATATTTT
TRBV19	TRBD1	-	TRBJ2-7	CASSYYRGFSSYEQYF	TGTGCCAGTAGTTATTACAGGGGGTTTAGCTCCTACGAGCAGTACTTC
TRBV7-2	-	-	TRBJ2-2	CASSPTNSNTGELFF	TGTGCCAGCAGCCCGACTAACTCGAACACCGGGGAGCTGTTTTTT
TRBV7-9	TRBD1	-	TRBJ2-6	CASSSQGGKSGANVLTF	TGTGCCAGCAGCTCACAGGGGGGAAAGTCTGGGGCCAACGTCCTGACTTTC
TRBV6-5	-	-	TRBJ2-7	CASDDRSPDEQYF	TGTGCCAGCGATGACAGGTCCCCTGACGAGCAGTACTTC
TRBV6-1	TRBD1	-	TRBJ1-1	CASSDRQGRNTEAFF	TGTGCCAGCAGTGACCGACAGGGAAGGAACACTGAAGCTTTCTTT
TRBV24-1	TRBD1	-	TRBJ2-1	CATMGQGTNEQFF	TGTGCCACCATGGGACAGGGTACAAATGAGCAGTTCTTC
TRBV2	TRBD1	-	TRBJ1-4	CASCSQGAANEKLFF	TGTGCCAGCTGTAGTCAGGGGGCGGCTAATGAAAAACTGTTTTTT
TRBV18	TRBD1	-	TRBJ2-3	CASRRGTGGADTQYF	TGTGCCAGCCGGCGCGGGACAGGGGGCGCAGATACGCAGTATTTT
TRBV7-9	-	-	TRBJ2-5	CASSPAGPQRETQYF	TGTGCCAGCAGCCCAGCAGGGCCCCAAAGGGAGACCCAGTACTTC
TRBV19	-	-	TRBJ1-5	CASSITPPGDQPQHF	TGTGCCAGTAGTATTACTCCCCCAGGGGATCAGCCCCAGCATTTT
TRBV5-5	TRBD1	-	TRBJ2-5	CASSFRQGAETQYF	TGTGCCAGCAGCTTTCGACAGGGGGCAGAGACCCAGTACTTC
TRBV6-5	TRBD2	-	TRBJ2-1	CASSSGLAFYNEQFF	TGTGCCAGCAGTTCGGGACTAGCGTTTTACAATGAGCAGTTCTTC
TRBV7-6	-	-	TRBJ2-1	CASSSGGGADEQFF	TGTGCCAGCAGCTCGGGCGGCGGAGCGGACGAGCAGTTCTTC
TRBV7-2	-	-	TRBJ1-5	CASSPGHLSNQPQHF	TGTGCCAGCAGCCCCGGACACCTTAGCAATCAGCCCCAGCATTTT
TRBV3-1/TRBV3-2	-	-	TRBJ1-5	CASSQDDQPQHF	TGTGCCAGCAGCCAAGACGATCAGCCCCAGCATTTT
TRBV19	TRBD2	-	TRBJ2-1	CASRRWGLEYNEQFF	TGTGCCAGTCGCCGATGGGGACTAGAATACAATGAGCAGTTCTTC
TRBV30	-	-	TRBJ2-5	CAWSSQSGETQYF	TGTGCCTGGAGTAGTCAGTCGGGGGAGACCCAGTACTTC